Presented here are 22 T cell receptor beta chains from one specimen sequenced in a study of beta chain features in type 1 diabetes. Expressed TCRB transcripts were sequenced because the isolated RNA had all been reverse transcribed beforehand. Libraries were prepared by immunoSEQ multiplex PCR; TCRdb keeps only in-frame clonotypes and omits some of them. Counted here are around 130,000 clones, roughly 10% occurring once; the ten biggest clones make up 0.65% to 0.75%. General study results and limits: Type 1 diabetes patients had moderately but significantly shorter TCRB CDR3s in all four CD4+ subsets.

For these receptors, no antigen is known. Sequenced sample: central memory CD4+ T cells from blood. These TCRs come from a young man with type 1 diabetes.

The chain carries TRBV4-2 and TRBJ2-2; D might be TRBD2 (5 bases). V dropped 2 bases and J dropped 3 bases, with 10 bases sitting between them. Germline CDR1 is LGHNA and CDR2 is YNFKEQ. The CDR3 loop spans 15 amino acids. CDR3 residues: CASSQFPGDTGELFF. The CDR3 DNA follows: TGTGCCAGCAGCCAATTCCCCGGGGACACCGGGGAGCTGTTTTTT.

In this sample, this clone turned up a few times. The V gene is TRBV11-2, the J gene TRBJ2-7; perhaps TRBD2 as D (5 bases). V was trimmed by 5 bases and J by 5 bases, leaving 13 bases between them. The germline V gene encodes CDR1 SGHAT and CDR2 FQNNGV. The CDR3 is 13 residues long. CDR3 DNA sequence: TGTGCCAGCAGCGGACTCGTGGAAAACGAGCAGTACTTC. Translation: CASSGLVENEQYF. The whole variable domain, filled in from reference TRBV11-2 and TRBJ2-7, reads EAGVAQSPRYKIIEKRQSVAFWCNPISGHATLYWYQQILGQGPKLLIQFQNNGVVDDSQLPKDRFSAERLKGVDSTLKIQPAKLEDSAVYLCASSGLVENEQYFGPGTRLTVT.

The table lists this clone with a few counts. CDR3 in amino acids: CASSPIGGAPDTQYF. The CDR3 DNA follows: TGCGCCAGCAGTCCCATCGGGGGGGCCCCAGATACGCAGTATTTT. This sequence joins TRBV5-1 and TRBJ2-3, with 8 positions matching TRBD2. This CDR3 contains 15 residues. Per germline, CDR1 SGHRS and CDR2 YFSETQ. V lost 5 bases, J lost 4 bases, and 9 bases stayed unmatched.

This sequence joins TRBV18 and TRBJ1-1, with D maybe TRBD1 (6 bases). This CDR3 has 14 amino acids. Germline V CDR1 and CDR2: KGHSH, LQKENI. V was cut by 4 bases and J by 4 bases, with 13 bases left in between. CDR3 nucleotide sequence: TGTGCCAGCTCACTCGGGGAAGGGGGCACTGAAGCTTTCTTT. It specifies CASSLGEGGTEAFF.

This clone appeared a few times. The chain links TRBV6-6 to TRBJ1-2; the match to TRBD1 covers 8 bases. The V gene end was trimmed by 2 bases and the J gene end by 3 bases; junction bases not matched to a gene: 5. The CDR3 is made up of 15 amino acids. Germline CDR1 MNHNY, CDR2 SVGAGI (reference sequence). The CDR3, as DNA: TGTGCCAGCAGTTACCCGGGACAGGCGGACTATGGCTACACCTTC. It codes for CASSYPGQADYGYTF.

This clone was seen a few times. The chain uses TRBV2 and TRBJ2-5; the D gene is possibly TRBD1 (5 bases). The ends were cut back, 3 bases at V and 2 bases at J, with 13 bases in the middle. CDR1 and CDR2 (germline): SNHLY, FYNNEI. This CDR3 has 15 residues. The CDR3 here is CASSEAGITQETQYF. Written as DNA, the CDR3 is TGTGCCAGCAGTGAGGCAGGGATAACTCAAGAGACCCAGTACTTC.

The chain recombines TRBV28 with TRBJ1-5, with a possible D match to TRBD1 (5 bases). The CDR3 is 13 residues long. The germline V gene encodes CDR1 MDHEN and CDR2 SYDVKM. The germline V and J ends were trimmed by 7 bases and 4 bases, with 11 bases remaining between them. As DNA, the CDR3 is TGTGCCAGCACCCGGGGGGGGAATCAGCCCCAGCATTTT. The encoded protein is CASTRGGNQPQHF.

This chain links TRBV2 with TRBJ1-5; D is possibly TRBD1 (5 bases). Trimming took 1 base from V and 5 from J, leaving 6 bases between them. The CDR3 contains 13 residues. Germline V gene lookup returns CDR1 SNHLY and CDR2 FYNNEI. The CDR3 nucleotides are TGTGCCAGCAGTGAAGGGGGCCATCAGCCCCAGCATTTT. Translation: CASSEGGHQPQHF.

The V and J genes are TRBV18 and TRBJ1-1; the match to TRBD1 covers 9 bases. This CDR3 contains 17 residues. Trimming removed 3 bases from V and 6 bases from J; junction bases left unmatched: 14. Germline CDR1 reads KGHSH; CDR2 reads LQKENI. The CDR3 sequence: CASSPRAQGASYSEAFF. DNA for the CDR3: TGTGCCAGCTCACCTAGAGCACAGGGGGCTAGCTATTCTGAAGCTTTCTTT.

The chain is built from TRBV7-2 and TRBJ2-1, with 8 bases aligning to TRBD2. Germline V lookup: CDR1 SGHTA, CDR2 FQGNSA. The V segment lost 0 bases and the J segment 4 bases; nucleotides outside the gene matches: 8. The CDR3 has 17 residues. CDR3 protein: CASSLAYGGLGYNEQFF. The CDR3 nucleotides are TGTGCCAGCAGCTTAGCCTACGGGGGACTAGGATACAATGAGCAGTTCTTC.

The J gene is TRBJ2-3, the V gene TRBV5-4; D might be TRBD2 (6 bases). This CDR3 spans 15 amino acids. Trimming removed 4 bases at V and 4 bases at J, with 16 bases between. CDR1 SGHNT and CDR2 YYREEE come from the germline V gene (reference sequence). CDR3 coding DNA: TGTGCCAGCAGCCAGGGACTTACCAAGGCAGATACGCAGTATTTT. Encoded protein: CASSQGLTKADTQYF.

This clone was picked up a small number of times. The DNA of the CDR3 is TGTGCCAGCAGCCGACAGGTGAACACTGAAGCTTTCTTT. Translated: CASSRQVNTEAFF. This chain uses TRBV16 with TRBJ1-1; the D gene is possibly TRBD1 (6 bases). Trimming took off 4 bases at V and 0 bases at J, with 6 bases between the two ends. The germline V gene encodes CDR1 KGHSY and CDR2 FQNENV. This CDR3 has 13 amino acids.

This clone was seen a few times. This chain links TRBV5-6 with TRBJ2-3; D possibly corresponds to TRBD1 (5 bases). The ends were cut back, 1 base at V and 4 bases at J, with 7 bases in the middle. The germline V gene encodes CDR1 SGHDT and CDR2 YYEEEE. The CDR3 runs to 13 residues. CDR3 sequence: CASSLRGADTQYF. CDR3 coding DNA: TGTGCCAGCAGCTTGAGGGGCGCAGATACGCAGTATTTT.

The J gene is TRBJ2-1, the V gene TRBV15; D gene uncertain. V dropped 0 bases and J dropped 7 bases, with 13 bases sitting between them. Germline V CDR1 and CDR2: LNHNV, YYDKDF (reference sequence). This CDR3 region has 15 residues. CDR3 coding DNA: TGTGCCACCAGCAGAGAAAGTGATTGGGCTAATGAGCAGTTCTTC. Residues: CATSRESDWANEQFF.

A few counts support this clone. CDR3 sequence: CASGSSGGYNEQFF. The CDR3 nucleotides are TGTGCCAGTGGATCGAGCGGGGGCTACAATGAGCAGTTCTTC. The rearrangement uses TRBV2 and TRBJ2-1; 8 bases match TRBD2. In germline, CDR1 is SNHLY, CDR2 FYNNEI. After removal of 9 bases from V and 3 bases from J, the junction contained 7 bases not matched to a gene. There are 14 residues in the CDR3.

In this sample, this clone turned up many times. The CDR3 DNA sequence: TGCGCCAGCAGCCAATTGAGCGGGGGACACACAGATACGCAGTATTTT. Encoded protein: CASSQLSGGHTDTQYF. The chain joins TRBV4-3 to TRBJ2-3, with 8 positions matching TRBD2. V lost 2 bases and J lost 2; bases outside the gene matches: 6. The CDR3 runs 16 residues. Germline V CDR1 and CDR2: LGHNA, YSLEER.

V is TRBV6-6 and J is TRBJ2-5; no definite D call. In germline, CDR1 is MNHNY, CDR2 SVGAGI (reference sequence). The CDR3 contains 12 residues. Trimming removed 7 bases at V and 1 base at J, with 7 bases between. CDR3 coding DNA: TGTGCCAGCACCTCTTTCCAAGAGACCCAGTACTTC. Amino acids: CASTSFQETQYF.

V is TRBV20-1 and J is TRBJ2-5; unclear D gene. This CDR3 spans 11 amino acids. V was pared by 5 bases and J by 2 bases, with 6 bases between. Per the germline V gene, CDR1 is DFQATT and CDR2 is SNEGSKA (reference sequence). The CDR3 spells CSAQLQETQYF. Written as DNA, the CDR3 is TGCAGTGCTCAGTTACAAGAGACCCAGTACTTC.

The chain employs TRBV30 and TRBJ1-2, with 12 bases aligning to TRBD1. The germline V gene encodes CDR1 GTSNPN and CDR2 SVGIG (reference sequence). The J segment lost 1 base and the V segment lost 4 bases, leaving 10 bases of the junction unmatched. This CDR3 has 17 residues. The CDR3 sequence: CAWNQGQGANFNYGYTF. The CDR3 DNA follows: TGTGCCTGGAACCAGGGACAGGGGGCCAATTTTAACTATGGCTACACCTTC. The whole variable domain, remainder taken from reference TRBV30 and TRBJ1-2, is SQTIHQWPATLVQPVGSPLSLECTVEGTSNPNLYWYRQAAGRGLQLLFYSVGIGQISSEVPQNLSASRPQDRQFILSSKKLLLSDSGFYLCAWNQGQGANFNYGYTFGSGTRLTVV.

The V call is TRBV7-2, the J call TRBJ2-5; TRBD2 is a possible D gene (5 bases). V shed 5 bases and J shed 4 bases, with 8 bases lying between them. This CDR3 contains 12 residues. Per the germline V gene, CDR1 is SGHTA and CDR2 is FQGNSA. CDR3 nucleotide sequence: TGTGCCAGCAGCGCAGGAGGAGAGACCCAGTACTTC. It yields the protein CASSAGGETQYF.

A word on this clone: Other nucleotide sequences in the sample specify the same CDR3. CDR3 residues: CASSRQGSNQPQHF. The CDR3 coding sequence is TGTGCCAGCTCTCGCCAGGGGAGCAATCAGCCCCAGCATTTT. The chain combines TRBV18 with TRBJ1-5, with D tentatively TRBD1 (6 bases). CDR3 size: 14 residues. Germline V CDR1 and CDR2: KGHSH, LQKENI. V was clipped by 6 bases and J by 1 base, with 10 bases between them.

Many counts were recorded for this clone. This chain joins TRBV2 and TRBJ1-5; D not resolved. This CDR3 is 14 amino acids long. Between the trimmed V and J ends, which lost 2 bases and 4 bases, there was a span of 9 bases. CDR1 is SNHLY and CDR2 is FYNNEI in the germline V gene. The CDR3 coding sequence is TGTGCCAGCAGTGAAAGACAAGAGAATCAGCCCCAGCATTTT. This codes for CASSERQENQPQHF.